The entry below gives a single TCR beta chain sequence along with its context. Only in-frame clones appear in the TCRdb table, and some are missing; sequencing was by immunoSEQ multiplex PCR. The sample lists about 200,000 clones; around 84% were seen once. The CDR3 runs 14 residues. V was clipped by 3 bases and J by 3 bases, with 12 bases between them. Germline loops: CDR1 SGHRS, CDR2 YFSETQ. This entry comes from a study of blood T cell repertoires in COVID-19. The sequenced sample consisted of peripheral blood. The receptor was isolated from a woman over 75 with acute or convalescent COVID-19. The V call is TRBV5-1, the J call TRBJ1-2; D not resolved. This CDR3 reads CASSSSDGDYGYTF. CDR3 in DNA: TGCGCCAGCAGCTCGAGCGACGGAGACTATGGCTACACCTTC.